This TCR beta chain was sequenced in a study of blood T cell repertoires in COVID-19. Study details: In each case, the material was cDNA or gDNA derived from T cells, B-cell-depleted T cells, or PBMCs.

The protocol was immunoSEQ multiplex PCR, while the TCRdb copy is restricted to in-frame clones and leaves out a portion. The table shows roughly 150,000 clones, with roughly 72% occurring only once. Regarding this clone: One end of the junction does not line up with germline, which may come from a read error.

The origin of this receptor is a woman of 80 years or more with acute or convalescent COVID-19. Sample: peripheral blood.

As DNA, the CDR3 is TGTGCCAGCAGCCCAGGGGCCAATCAAGGGACCCAGTACTTC. Translation: CASSPGANQGTQYF. The chain couples TRBV7-9 to TRBJ2-5, with TRBD1 as a possible D gene (6 bases). The CDR3 spans 14 residues. Germline lookup yields CDR1 SEHNR and CDR2 FQNEAQ (reference sequence).